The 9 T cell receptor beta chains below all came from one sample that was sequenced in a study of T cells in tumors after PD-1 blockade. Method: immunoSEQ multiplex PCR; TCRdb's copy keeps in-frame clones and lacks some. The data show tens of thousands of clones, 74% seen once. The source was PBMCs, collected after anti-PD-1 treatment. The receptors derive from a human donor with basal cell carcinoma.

DNA of the CDR3: TGTGCCAGCGGGTTTGACACTGAAGCTTTCTTT. Its protein product is CASGFDTEAFF. The V and J genes are TRBV2 and TRBJ1-1; unclear D gene. The CDR3 is made up of 11 amino acids. V was cut by 8 bases and J by 3 bases, with 7 bases left in between. CDR1 is SNHLY and CDR2 is FYNNEI in the germline V gene.

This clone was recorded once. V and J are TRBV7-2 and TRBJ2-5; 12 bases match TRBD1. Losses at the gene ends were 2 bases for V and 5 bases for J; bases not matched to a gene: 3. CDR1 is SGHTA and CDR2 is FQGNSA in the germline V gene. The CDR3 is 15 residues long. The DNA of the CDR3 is TGTGCCAGCAGCTTAAGCGGGACAGGGGGCGAGACCCAGTACTTC. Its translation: CASSLSGTGGETQYF.

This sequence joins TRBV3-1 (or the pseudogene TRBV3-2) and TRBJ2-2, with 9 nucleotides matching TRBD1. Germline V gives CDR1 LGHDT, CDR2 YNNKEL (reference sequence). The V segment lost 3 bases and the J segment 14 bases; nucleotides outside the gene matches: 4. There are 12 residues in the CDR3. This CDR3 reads CASSQDRGGLFF. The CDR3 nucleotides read TGTGCCAGCAGCCAGGACAGGGGAGGTCTGTTTTTT.

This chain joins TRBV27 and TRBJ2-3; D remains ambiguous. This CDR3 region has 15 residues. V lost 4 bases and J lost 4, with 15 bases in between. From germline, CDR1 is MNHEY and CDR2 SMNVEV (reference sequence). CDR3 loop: CASSSTTPTPDTQYF. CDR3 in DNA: TGTGCCAGCAGTTCTACGACCCCTACCCCAGATACGCAGTATTTT.

The CDR3 is CASSQRGPNEKLFF. Written as DNA, the CDR3 is TGTGCCAGCAGCCAAAGGGGGCCTAATGAAAAACTGTTTTTT. This chain connects TRBV3-1 (or the pseudogene TRBV3-2) to TRBJ1-4; the match to TRBD1 covers 7 bases. Germline V gene sequence: CDR1 LGHDT, CDR2 YNNKEL (reference sequence). The J segment lost 3 bases and the V segment lost 2 bases, leaving 0 bases of the junction unmatched. This CDR3 region has 14 residues.

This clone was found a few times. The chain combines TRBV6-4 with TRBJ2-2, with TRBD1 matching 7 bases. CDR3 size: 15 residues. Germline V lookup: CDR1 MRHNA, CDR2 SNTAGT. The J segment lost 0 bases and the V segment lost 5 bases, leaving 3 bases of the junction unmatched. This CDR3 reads CASSPDRANTGELFF. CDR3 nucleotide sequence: TGTGCCAGCAGTCCAGACAGGGCGAACACCGGGGAGCTGTTTTTT.

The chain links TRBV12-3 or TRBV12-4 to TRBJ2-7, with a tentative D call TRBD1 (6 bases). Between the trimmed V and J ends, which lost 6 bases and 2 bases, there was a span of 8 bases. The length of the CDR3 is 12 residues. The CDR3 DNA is TGTGCCAGCAGCCAGGGGACCTACGAGCAGTACTTC. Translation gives CASSQGTYEQYF.

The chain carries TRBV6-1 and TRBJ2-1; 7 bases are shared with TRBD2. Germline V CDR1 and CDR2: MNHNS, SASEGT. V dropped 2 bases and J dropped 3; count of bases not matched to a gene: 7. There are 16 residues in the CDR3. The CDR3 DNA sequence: TGTGCCAGCAGTGAAAAGGCGGGGGAGGTCTACAATGAGCAGTTCTTC. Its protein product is CASSEKAGEVYNEQFF.

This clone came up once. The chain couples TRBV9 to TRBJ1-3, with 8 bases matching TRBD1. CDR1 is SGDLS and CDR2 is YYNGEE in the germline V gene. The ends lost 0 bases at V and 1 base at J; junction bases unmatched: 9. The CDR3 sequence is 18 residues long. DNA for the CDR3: TGTGCCAGCAGCGTAGAGGGGCCGCGACAGGGGTCTGGAAACACCATATATTTT. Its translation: CASSVEGPRQGSGNTIYF. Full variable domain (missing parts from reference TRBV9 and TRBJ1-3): DSGVTQTPKHLITATGQRVTLRCSPRSGDLSVYWYQQSLDQGLQFLIQYYNGEERAKGNILERFSAQQFPDLHSELNLSSLELGDSALYFCASSVEGPRQGSGNTIYFGEGSWLTVV.